This TCR beta chain was sequenced in a study of CD8+ T cells in alopecia areata. Study in general: Treated patients took oral tofacitinib at 5 to 10 mg twice daily. Treatment ran 6 to 18 months, with 6 months of follow-up afterward.

The authors extracted RNA and reverse transcribed it into cDNA as the sequencing template. Repertoires were generated with immunoSEQ multiplex PCR, while TCRdb's copy carries only in-frame clones and drops some. This table has around 140,000 clones, 40% to 65% appearing once. V dropped 3 bases and J dropped 8; count of bases not matched to a gene: 7. Germline CDR1 and CDR2: SGHRS and YFSETQ. The length of the CDR3 is 14 residues. Alopecia areata patients gave lesional scalp punch biopsies and peripheral blood samples. The sequencing here drew on CD4+ T cells sorted from blood, taken at week 0. V and J are TRBV5-1 and TRBJ1-4; 7 nucleotides align to TRBD1. The source is a human donor with alopecia areata. The CDR3 DNA is TGCGCCAGCAGCTCACAGGGGCGTGAGGAAAAACTGTTTTTT. Protein product: CASSSQGREEKLFF.